The source of this TCR beta chain is a study of T cells after yellow fever vaccination. Each CDR3 protein is one row after TCRdb ran MiXCR on the 5' RACE reads. The sample contains about 260,000 distinct CDR3 sequences, about an eighth of which appear only once. Germline CDR1 reads SGHTA; CDR2 reads FQGNSA. V lost 5 bases and J 0 bases, leaving 17 bases between the germline ends. The CDR3 spans 16 residues. The gene calls are TRBV7-2 and TRBJ2-7; D might be TRBD2 (7 bases). The TCR was taken from a man aged 30-40 years who received the YFV17D yellow fever vaccine. The sample consisted of CD4+ T cells sorted from PBMCs, taken 45 days after the yellow fever booster vaccination. The CDR3 DNA reads TGTGCCAGCAGCGCAGGGAGGGGGGGATTCTCCTACGAGCAGTACTTC. This encodes CASSAGRGGFSYEQYF.